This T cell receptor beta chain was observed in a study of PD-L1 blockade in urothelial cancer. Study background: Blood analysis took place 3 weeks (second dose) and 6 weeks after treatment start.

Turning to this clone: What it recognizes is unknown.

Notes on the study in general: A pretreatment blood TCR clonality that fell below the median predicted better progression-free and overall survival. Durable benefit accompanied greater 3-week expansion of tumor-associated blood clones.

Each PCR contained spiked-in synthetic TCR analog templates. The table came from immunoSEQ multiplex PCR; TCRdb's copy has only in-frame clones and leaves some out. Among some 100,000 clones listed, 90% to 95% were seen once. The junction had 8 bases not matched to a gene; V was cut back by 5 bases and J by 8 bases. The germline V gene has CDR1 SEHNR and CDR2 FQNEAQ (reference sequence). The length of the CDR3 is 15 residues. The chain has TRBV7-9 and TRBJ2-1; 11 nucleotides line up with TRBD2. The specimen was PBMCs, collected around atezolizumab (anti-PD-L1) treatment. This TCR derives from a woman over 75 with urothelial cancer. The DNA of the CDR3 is TGTGCCAGCAGCCATAGCGGGAGGGCCGTCGATGAGCAGTTCTTC. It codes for CASSHSGRAVDEQFF.